One and the same sample provided the 30 T cell receptor beta chains below, sequenced in a study of OX40 agonist ivuxolimab in advanced cancers. Libraries were prepared by immunoSEQ multiplex PCR; TCRdb keeps only in-frame clonotypes and omits some of them. This sample has some 100,000 clones; under 90% occur once, and the top ten carry around 2%. This specimen was CD4+ or CD8+ T cells sorted from blood, taken in a trial of the OX40 agonist ivuxolimab. These receptors were obtained from an adult with an advanced solid tumor such as melanoma, head and neck, liver or kidney cancer.

This chain links TRBV9 with TRBJ2-5; 9 nucleotides agree with TRBD1. V trimming: 3 bases; J trimming: 4 bases; junction bases outside the gene matches: 10. The CDR3 runs 16 residues. Germline assignment: CDR1 SGDLS and CDR2 YYNGEE. The CDR3 reads CASSAQQQGALETQYF. CDR3 in DNA: TGTGCCAGCAGCGCGCAACAACAGGGGGCATTAGAGACCCAGTACTTC.

The chain recombines TRBV28 with TRBJ2-4, with TRBD1 identical over 7 bases. There are 14 residues in the CDR3. The junction had 6 bases not matched to a gene; V was cut back by 3 bases and J by 7 bases. The germline V gene encodes CDR1 MDHEN and CDR2 SYDVKM. The CDR3 DNA reads as TGTGCCAGCAGTTTGGGTGTACAGGGGAACATTCAGTACTTC. It specifies CASSLGVQGNIQYF. The full variable domain, its missing parts supplied by reference TRBV28 and TRBJ2-4, is DVKVTQSSRYLVKRTGEKVFLECVQDMDHENMFWYRQDPGLGLRLIYFSYDVKMKEKGDIPEGYSVSREKKERFSLILESASTNQTSMYLCASSLGVQGNIQYFGAGTRLSVL.

This chain joins TRBV6-1 and TRBJ1-2; D not certain. This CDR3 is built from 11 residues. With 6 bases removed from V and 2 bases from J, the gap between germline ends came to 4 bases. Germline loops: CDR1 MNHNS, CDR2 SASEGT. The chain's CDR3 is CASSDNYGYTF. The DNA of the CDR3 is TGTGCCAGCAGCGACAACTATGGCTACACCTTC.

This chain joins TRBV2 and TRBJ2-7, with TRBD2 matching 12 bases. The CDR3 contains 13 residues. With V trimmed by 8 bases and J by 7 bases, 6 bases remained unmatched. Germline CDR1 SNHLY, CDR2 FYNNEI. The CDR3 spells CASHRLAGEEQYF. CDR3 DNA: TGTGCCAGCCACCGACTAGCGGGAGAAGAGCAGTACTTC.

The V call is TRBV2, the J call TRBJ2-4; 8 nucleotides agree with TRBD2. V shed 4 bases and J 7 bases; nucleotides not matched to a gene: 9. The CDR3 is made up of 15 amino acids. Germline V gene sequence: CDR1 SNHLY, CDR2 FYNNEI. CDR3 coding DNA: TGTGCCAGCAGTGCGGGACTAGGTGACCCCAACATTCAGTACTTC. Translation gives CASSAGLGDPNIQYF. Together with reference TRBV2 and TRBJ2-4, the CDR3 gives the full variable domain: EPEVTQTPSHQVTQMGQEVILRCVPISNHLYFYWYRQILGQKVEFLVSFYNNEISEKSEIFDDQFSVERPDGSNFTLKIRSTKLEDSAMYFCASSAGLGDPNIQYFGAGTRLSVL.

This clone was seen more than once but under ten times. The V call is TRBV11-3, the J call TRBJ2-3, with 9 bases fitting TRBD2. The CDR3 has 14 amino acids. The V gene's germline CDR1 is SGHNT and CDR2 YENEEA. Trimming removed 3 bases from V and 3 bases from J; junction bases left unmatched: 1. CDR3 protein: CASSFSGSTDTQYF. CDR3 nucleotide sequence: TGTGCCAGCAGCTTTAGCGGGAGTACAGATACGCAGTATTTT.

This rearrangement joins TRBV5-4 to TRBJ2-3; the D gene is possibly TRBD1 (6 bases). V was shortened by 1 base and J by 4 bases, with 13 bases between the two germline ends. The CDR3 is made up of 15 amino acids. Germline V gene lookup returns CDR1 SGHNT and CDR2 YYREEE (reference sequence). CDR3 residues: CASSLRGMSADTQYF. The DNA of the CDR3 is TGTGCCAGCAGCTTGAGGGGGATGTCAGCAGATACGCAGTATTTT. The full variable domain, with the rest looked up from reference TRBV5-4 and TRBJ2-3, is ETGVTQSPTHLIKTRGQQVTLRCSSQSGHNTVSWYQQALGQGPQFIFQYYREEENGRGNFPPRFSGLQFPNYSSELNVNALELDDSALYLCASSLRGMSADTQYFGPGTRLTVL.

The sample holds one count of this clone. The V gene is TRBV6-6, the J gene TRBJ2-7; 9 bases agree with TRBD1. Germline lookup yields CDR1 MNHNY and CDR2 SVGAGI (reference sequence). The V gene end was trimmed by 5 bases and the J gene end by 2 bases; junction bases not matched to a gene: 4. The length of the CDR3 is 14 residues. The CDR3 loop reads CASSRDRETYEQYF. The DNA for the CDR3 is TGTGCCAGCAGTCGGGACAGGGAAACCTACGAGCAGTACTTC.

The rearrangement uses TRBV5-4 and TRBJ1-2; weak D call: TRBD1 (6 bases). Trimming removed 5 bases from V and 2 bases from J, with 10 bases in between. The CDR3 has 13 residues. Germline lookup yields CDR1 SGHNT and CDR2 YYREEE (reference sequence). CDR3 sequence: CASSQDRNYGYTF. The CDR3 DNA reads TGTGCCAGCAGTCAGGACAGAAACTATGGCTACACCTTC.

The V call is TRBV19, the J call TRBJ2-1; 8 bases agree with TRBD2. The V segment lost 4 bases and the J segment 1 base; nucleotides outside the gene matches: 9. Germline V gene lookup returns CDR1 LNHDA and CDR2 SQIVND (reference sequence). This CDR3 comprises 17 residues. The CDR3 protein is CASSTRQTSVSYNEQFF. The CDR3, as DNA: TGTGCCAGTAGTACCCGCCAGACTAGCGTTTCCTACAATGAGCAGTTCTTC.

The chain has TRBV18 and TRBJ1-2; D not certain. The CDR3 has 16 residues. From germline, CDR1 is KGHSH and CDR2 LQKENI. V lost 0 bases and J 4 bases, leaving 15 bases between the germline ends. CDR3 in amino acids: CASSPPVPGVTYGYTF. The CDR3, as DNA: TGTGCCAGCTCACCACCGGTTCCAGGCGTCACCTATGGCTACACCTTC.

The genes are TRBV5-8 and TRBJ1-2; D gene uncertain. V lost 4 bases, J lost 8 bases, and 15 bases lay in between. In germline, CDR1 is SGHTS, CDR2 YDEGEE. The CDR3 is 13 residues long. The CDR3 sequence is CASSLRVLEGYTF. The CDR3 nucleotides read TGTGCCAGCAGCCTGAGAGTACTCGAGGGCTACACCTTC.

This clone appeared a few times. The rearrangement joins TRBV7-2 to TRBJ2-2; D unresolved. Between the trimmed V and J ends, which lost 0 bases and 4 bases, there was a span of 6 bases. CDR3 length: 14 residues. Germline CDR1 reads SGHTA; CDR2 reads FQGNSA. The CDR3 loop reads CASSLAPTTGELFF. CDR3 DNA: TGTGCCAGCAGCTTAGCGCCGACCACCGGGGAGCTGTTTTTT.

The rearrangement joins TRBV7-8 to TRBJ1-3; 9 bases line up with TRBD1. The germline gives CDR1 SGHVS, CDR2 FQNEAQ. After removal of 0 bases from V and 4 bases from J, the junction contained 1 base not matched to a gene. This CDR3 has 15 amino acids. The DNA of the CDR3 is TGTGCCAGCAGCTTAGCGGGGACAGGGGGAAACACCATATATTTT. Its translation: CASSLAGTGGNTIYF.

This chain connects TRBV5-1 to TRBJ1-2; no definite D call. Trimming removed 0 bases from V and 0 bases from J, with 9 bases in between. Germline assignment: CDR1 SGHRS and CDR2 YFSETQ. The CDR3 extends over 15 amino acids. The CDR3 DNA follows: TGCGCCAGCAGCTTGGCCGTCGGTTCTAACTATGGCTACACCTTC. Its translation is CASSLAVGSNYGYTF.

The chain has TRBV14 and TRBJ2-1; 14 bases align to TRBD2. CDR3 length: 15 residues. V was clipped by 4 bases and J by 9 bases; unmatched bases: 5. Germline V gene sequence: CDR1 SGHDN, CDR2 FVKESK. The CDR3 sequence: CASSRPGLAGVEQFF. CDR3 coding DNA: TGTGCCAGCAGCCGACCGGGACTAGCGGGAGTTGAGCAGTTCTTC.

The J gene is TRBJ2-3, the V gene TRBV5-1, with TRBD2 matching over 9 bases. The CDR3 runs to 14 residues. Germline CDR1 is SGHRS and CDR2 is YFSETQ. The trim removed 7 bases at V and 6 bases at J, leaving 9 bases unmatched. The CDR3 sequence: CASGGAGGGDTQYF. The CDR3 DNA sequence: TGCGCCAGCGGCGGAGCGGGAGGCGGTGATACGCAGTATTTT.

V is TRBV6-4 and J is TRBJ1-1; TRBD1 matches 9 bases. This CDR3 contains 15 residues. Germline lookup yields CDR1 MRHNA and CDR2 SNTAGT. The J segment lost 3 bases and the V segment lost 4 bases, leaving 6 bases of the junction unmatched. The CDR3 is CASSGWGQGDTEAFF. The CDR3 nucleotides read TGTGCCAGCAGTGGGTGGGGACAGGGCGACACTGAAGCTTTCTTT.

The V and J genes are TRBV5-1 and TRBJ2-7, with 7 bases fitting TRBD1. The CDR3 contains 14 residues. Per germline, CDR1 SGHRS and CDR2 YFSETQ. Losses at the gene ends were 2 bases for V and 6 bases for J; bases not matched to a gene: 8. The CDR3 nucleotides read TGCGCCAGCAGCTTTGGACAGGCGACATCCGAGCAGTACTTC. Encoded protein: CASSFGQATSEQYF.

J is TRBJ2-2 and V is TRBV18; 8 nucleotides align to TRBD1. V dropped 5 bases and J dropped 4; count of bases not matched to a gene: 6. CDR1 and CDR2 from the germline V gene are KGHSH and LQKENI. This CDR3 region has 15 residues. The CDR3 sequence is CASSSQDRATGELFF. The CDR3 coding sequence is TGTGCCAGCTCATCCCAGGACAGGGCCACCGGGGAGCTGTTTTTT. Combining the CDR3 with reference TRBV18 and TRBJ2-2 gives the whole variable domain NAGVMQNPRHLVRRRGQEARLRCSPMKGHSHVYWYRQLPEEGLKFMVYLQKENIIDESGMPKERFSAEFPKEGPSILRIQQVVRGDSAAYFCASSSQDRATGELFFGEGSRLTVL.

V and J are TRBV7-8 and TRBJ2-5; D is perhaps TRBD2 (7 bases). Trimming took off 2 bases at V and 2 bases at J, with 15 bases between the two ends. Per germline, CDR1 SGHVS and CDR2 FQNEAQ. This CDR3 is 16 amino acids long. CDR3 loop: CASSLTRGAGQETQYF. Here the CDR3 DNA reads TGTGCCAGCAGCTTAACCCGGGGGGCAGGGCAAGAGACCCAGTACTTC.

This clone was found a few times. CDR3 DNA sequence: TGTGCCAGCAGCTTAGTAGGCGCCTACACAGATACGCAGTATTTT. Its translation: CASSLVGAYTDTQYF. This chain joins TRBV11-1 and TRBJ2-3; unclear D gene. There are 15 residues in the CDR3. Germline-derived CDR1 and CDR2 are SGHAT and FQDESV (reference sequence). The ends were cut back, 1 base at V and 2 bases at J, with 10 bases in the middle.

The V gene is TRBV5-1, the J gene TRBJ1-1; tentatively, D is TRBD1 (5 bases). V was pared by 4 bases and J by 1 base, with 17 bases between. This CDR3 comprises 16 residues. Germline V lookup: CDR1 SGHRS, CDR2 YFSETQ. CDR3 nucleotides: TGCGCCAGCAGCCCCGACCCCAGGGACGGGAACACTGAAGCTTTCTTT. Amino acid sequence: CASSPDPRDGNTEAFF.

As for this clone: This sample includes further DNA sequences coding for the same CDR3. This chain uses TRBV2 with TRBJ1-5; TRBD1 agrees at 7 bases. This CDR3 region has 13 residues. Germline V gene sequence: CDR1 SNHLY, CDR2 FYNNEI. V gave up 6 bases and J gave up 4 bases; unmatched junction bases: 3. CDR3 loop: CASRRDSNQPQHF. CDR3 DNA sequence: TGTGCCAGCAGAAGGGACAGTAATCAGCCCCAGCATTTT.

This chain uses TRBV4-1 with TRBJ2-6, with 7 bases that match TRBD2. Germline V gene data show CDR1 as MGHRA and CDR2 as YSYEKL. Germline trimming cut 1 base from V and 0 bases from J; bases unmatched to any gene: 0. The CDR3 loop spans 16 amino acids. The CDR3 protein is CASSQGGGSGANVLTF. The CDR3 nucleotides read TGCGCCAGCAGCCAAGGGGGGGGCTCTGGGGCCAACGTCCTGACTTTC.

This sequence joins TRBV28 and TRBJ2-2; a weak D match, TRBD1 (5 bases). V was clipped by 10 bases and J by 5 bases, with 17 bases between them. Germline assignment: CDR1 MDHEN and CDR2 SYDVKM. The CDR3 spans 14 residues. This chain's CDR3 is CATIRSGLTGELFF. CDR3 in DNA: TGTGCCACCATCCGGTCAGGGTTGACCGGGGAGCTGTTTTTT.

This clone was counted a single time. This chain joins TRBV6-5 and TRBJ1-5, with 9 positions matching TRBD1. Germline V gene lookup returns CDR1 MNHEY and CDR2 SVGAGI. The CDR3 runs to 15 residues. The junction had 8 bases not matched to a gene; V was cut back by 6 bases and J by 5 bases. The DNA for the CDR3 is TGTGCCAGCAGGCGCGGGACAGGGCCGGATCAGCCCCAGCATTTT. This gives the protein CASRRGTGPDQPQHF.

V is TRBV10-2 and J is TRBJ2-1; possibly TRBD1 for D (6 bases). V was cut by 5 bases and J by 5 bases, with 10 bases left in between. Per germline, CDR1 WSHSY and CDR2 SAAADI. The CDR3 covers 13 residues. The CDR3 spells CASSHKGDNEQFF. In DNA form, the CDR3 reads TGCGCCAGCAGTCATAAGGGGGACAATGAGCAGTTCTTC.

The chain uses TRBV27 and TRBJ1-2; D is unclear. V was shortened by 2 bases and J by 1 base, with 8 bases between the two germline ends. The V gene's germline CDR1 is MNHEY and CDR2 SMNVEV (reference sequence). This CDR3 comprises 14 residues. In DNA, the CDR3 is TGTGCCAGCAGTTTAACGCCTTATAACTATGGCTACACCTTC. This encodes CASSLTPYNYGYTF.

The chain has TRBV19 and TRBJ2-6; D is undetermined. Germline values: CDR1 LNHDA, CDR2 SQIVND (reference sequence). The ends were cut back, 1 base at V and 0 bases at J, with 10 bases in the middle. CDR3 length equals 17 residues. CDR3 in DNA: TGTGCCAGTAGTATAGGATTCAAAAACTCTGGGGCCAACGTCCTGACTTTC. Its translation is CASSIGFKNSGANVLTF.